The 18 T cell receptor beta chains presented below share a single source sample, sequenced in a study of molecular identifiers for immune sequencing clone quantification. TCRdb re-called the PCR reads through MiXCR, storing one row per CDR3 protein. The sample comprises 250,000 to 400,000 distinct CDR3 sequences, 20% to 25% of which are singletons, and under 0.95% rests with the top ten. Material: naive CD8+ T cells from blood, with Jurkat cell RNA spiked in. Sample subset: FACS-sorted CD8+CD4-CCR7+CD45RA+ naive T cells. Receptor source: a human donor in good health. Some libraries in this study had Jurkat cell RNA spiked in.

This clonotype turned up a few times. In DNA, the CDR3 is TGCAGTGCTGACCGGGACAGCTCCTACGAGCAGTACTTC. Its translation: CSADRDSSYEQYF. The chain employs TRBV20-1 and TRBJ2-7; 7 bases map to TRBD1. Germline V lookup: CDR1 DFQATT, CDR2 SNEGSKA (reference sequence). This CDR3 is 13 amino acids long. Trimming took 5 bases from V and 0 from J; bases not matched to a gene: 4.

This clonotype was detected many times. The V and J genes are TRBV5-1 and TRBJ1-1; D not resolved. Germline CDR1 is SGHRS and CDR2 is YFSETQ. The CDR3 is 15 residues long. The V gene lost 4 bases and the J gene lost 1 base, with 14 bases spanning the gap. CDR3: CASSRRGATNTEAFF. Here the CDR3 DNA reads TGCGCCAGCAGCAGGAGAGGAGCGACGAACACTGAAGCTTTCTTT.

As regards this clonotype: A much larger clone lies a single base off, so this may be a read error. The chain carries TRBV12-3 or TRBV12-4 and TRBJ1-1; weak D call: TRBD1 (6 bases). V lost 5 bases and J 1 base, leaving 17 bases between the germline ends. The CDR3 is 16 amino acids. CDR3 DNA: TGTGCCAGCAGTGCAACCGGGGCAGGGGCGAACACTGAAGCTTTCTTT. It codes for CASSATGAGANTEAFF.

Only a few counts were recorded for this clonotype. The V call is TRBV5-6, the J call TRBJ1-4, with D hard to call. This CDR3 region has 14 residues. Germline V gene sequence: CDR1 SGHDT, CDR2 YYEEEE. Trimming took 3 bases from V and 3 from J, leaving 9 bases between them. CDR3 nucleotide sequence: TGTGCCAGCAGCTCGAGCGGCCCTAATGAAAAACTGTTTTTT. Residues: CASSSSGPNEKLFF.

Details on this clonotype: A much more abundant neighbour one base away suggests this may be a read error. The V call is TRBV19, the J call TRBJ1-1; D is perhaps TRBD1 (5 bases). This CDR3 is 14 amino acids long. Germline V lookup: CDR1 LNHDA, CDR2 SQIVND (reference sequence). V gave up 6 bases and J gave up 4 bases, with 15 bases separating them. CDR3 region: CASSSGSRGTEAFF. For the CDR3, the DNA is TGTGCCAGTAGCTCCGGCAGTAGGGGCACTGAAGCTTTCTTT.

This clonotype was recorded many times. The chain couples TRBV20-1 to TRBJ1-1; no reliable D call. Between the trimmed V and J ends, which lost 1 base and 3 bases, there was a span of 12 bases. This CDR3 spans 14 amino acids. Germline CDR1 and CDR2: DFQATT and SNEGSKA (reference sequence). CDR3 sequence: CSARVPWGYTEAFF. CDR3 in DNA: TGCAGTGCTAGAGTCCCCTGGGGTTACACTGAAGCTTTCTTT.

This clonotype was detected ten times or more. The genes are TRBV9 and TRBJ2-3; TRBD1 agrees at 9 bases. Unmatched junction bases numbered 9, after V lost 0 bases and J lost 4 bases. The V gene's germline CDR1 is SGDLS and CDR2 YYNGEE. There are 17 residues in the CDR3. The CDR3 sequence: CASSVDGTGIGADTQYF. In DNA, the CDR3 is TGTGCCAGCAGCGTAGATGGGACAGGGATCGGTGCAGATACGCAGTATTTT.

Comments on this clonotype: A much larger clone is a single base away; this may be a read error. The CDR3 reads CASTTSEHSYEQYF. The CDR3, as DNA: TGTGCCAGCACTACTAGCGAGCACTCCTACGAGCAGTACTTC. J is TRBJ2-7 and V is TRBV7-9; TRBD2 aligns across 7 bases. The length of the CDR3 is 14 residues. Germline CDR1 is SEHNR and CDR2 is FQNEAQ (reference sequence). The junction had 6 bases not matched to a gene; V was cut back by 7 bases and J by 0 bases.

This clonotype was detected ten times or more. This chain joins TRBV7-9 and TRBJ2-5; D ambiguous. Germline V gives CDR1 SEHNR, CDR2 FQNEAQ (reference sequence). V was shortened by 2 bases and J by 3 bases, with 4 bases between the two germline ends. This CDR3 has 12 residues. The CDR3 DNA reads TGTGCCAGCAGCTTACTAAAAGAGACCCAGTACTTC. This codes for CASSLLKETQYF.

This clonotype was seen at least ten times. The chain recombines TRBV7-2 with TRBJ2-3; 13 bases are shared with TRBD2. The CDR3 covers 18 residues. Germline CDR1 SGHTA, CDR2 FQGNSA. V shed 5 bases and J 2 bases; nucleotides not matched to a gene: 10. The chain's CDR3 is CASSTDPGLAGYTDTQYF. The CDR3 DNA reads TGTGCCAGCAGCACCGACCCGGGACTAGCGGGGTACACAGATACGCAGTATTTT.

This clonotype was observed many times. The CDR3 DNA reads as TGTGCCAGCAGTTCCACAGATACGCAGTATTTT. This translates into CASSSTDTQYF. The gene calls are TRBV27 and TRBJ2-3; D is ambiguous. Germline assignment: CDR1 MNHEY and CDR2 SMNVEV (reference sequence). The CDR3 runs 11 residues. The V end was cut by 4 bases, the J end by 2 bases, with 1 base between.

Here the CDR3 reads CASSFGRDEQYF. CDR3 nucleotide sequence: TGTGCCAGCAGCTTCGGAAGGGACGAGCAGTACTTC. The J gene is TRBJ2-7, the V gene TRBV11-2; D gene unclear. This CDR3 has 12 amino acids. Trimming left V 3 bases short and J 5 bases short, with 8 bases between. The germline V gene has CDR1 SGHAT and CDR2 FQNNGV.

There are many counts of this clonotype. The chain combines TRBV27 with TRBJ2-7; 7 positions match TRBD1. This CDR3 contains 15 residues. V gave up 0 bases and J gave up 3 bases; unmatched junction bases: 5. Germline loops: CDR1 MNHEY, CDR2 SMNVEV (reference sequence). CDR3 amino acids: CASSLSGDSLYEQYF. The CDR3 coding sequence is TGTGCCAGCAGTTTATCCGGGGACAGCCTCTACGAGCAGTACTTC.

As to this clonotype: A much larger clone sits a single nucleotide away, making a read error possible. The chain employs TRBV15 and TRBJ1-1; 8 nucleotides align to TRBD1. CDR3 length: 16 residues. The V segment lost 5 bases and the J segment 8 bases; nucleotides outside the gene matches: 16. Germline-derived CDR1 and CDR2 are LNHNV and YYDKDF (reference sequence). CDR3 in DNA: TGTGCCACCAGCTCGACCAAGGAACCAGGGGGCGCAGAAGCTTTCTTT. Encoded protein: CATSSTKEPGGAEAFF.

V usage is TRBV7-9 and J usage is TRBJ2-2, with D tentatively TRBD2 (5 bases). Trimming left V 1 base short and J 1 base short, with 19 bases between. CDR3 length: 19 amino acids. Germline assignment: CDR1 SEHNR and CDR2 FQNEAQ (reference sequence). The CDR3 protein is CASSLGPSFGMGNTGELFF. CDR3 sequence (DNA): TGTGCCAGCAGCTTAGGCCCGTCTTTCGGGATGGGGAACACCGGGGAGCTGTTTTTT. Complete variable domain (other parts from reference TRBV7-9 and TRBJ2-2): DTGVSQNPRHKITKRGQNVTFRCDPISEHNRLYWYRQTLGQGPEFLTYFQNEAQLEKSRLLSDRFSAERPKGSFSTLEIQRTEQGDSAMYLCASSLGPSFGMGNTGELFFGEGSRLTVL.

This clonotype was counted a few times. Here the CDR3 reads CASSKIGGTSEQETQYF. As DNA, the CDR3 is TGTGCCAGCAGCAAAATAGGGGGGACTAGCGAACAAGAGACCCAGTACTTC. This chain links TRBV21-1 with TRBJ2-5; the table calls TRBD2, which could not be checked here. TRBV21-1 is a known pseudogene. The CDR3 covers 17 residues.

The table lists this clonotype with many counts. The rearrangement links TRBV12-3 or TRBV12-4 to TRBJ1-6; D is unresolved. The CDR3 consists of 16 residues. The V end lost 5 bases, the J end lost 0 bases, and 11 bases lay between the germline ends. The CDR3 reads CASSRDGSSYNSPLHF. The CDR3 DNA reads TGTGCCAGCAGTCGAGACGGTAGCTCCTATAATTCACCCCTCCACTTT.

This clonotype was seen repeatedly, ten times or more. The CDR3 region has the DNA TGTGCCAGCAGTTTTCTTCAGTGGGCTGGCGAGCAGTACTTC. Translation gives CASSFLQWAGEQYF. The V gene is TRBV28, the J gene TRBJ2-7; D gene ambiguous. Germline CDR1 reads MDHEN; CDR2 reads SYDVKM. The CDR3 length is 14 residues. V lost 3 bases and J lost 6, with 15 bases in between. Together with reference TRBV28 and TRBJ2-7, the CDR3 gives the full variable domain: DVKVTQSSRYLVKRTGEKVFLECVQDMDHENMFWYRQDPGLGLRLIYFSYDVKMKEKGDIPEGYSVSREKKERFSLILESASTNQTSMYLCASSFLQWAGEQYFGPGTRLTVT.